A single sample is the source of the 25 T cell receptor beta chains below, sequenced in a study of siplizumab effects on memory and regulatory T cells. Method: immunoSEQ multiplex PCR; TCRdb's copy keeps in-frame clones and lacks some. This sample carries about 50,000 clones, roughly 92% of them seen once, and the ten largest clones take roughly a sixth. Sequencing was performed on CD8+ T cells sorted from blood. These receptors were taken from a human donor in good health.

CDR3 in amino acids: CATDRDNTIYF. CDR3 bases: TGTGCCACCGACAGGGATAACACCATATATTTT. The rearrangement links TRBV6-5 to TRBJ1-3; 7 positions match TRBD1. CDR3 length equals 11 residues. J lost 7 bases, V lost 10 bases, and 4 bases had no gene match. Germline values: CDR1 MNHEY, CDR2 SVGAGI.

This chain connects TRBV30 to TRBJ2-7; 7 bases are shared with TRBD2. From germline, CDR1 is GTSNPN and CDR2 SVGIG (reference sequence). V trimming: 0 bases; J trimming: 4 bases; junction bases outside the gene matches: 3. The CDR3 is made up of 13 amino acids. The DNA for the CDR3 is TGTGCCTGGAGTGTACGGGAGGAGTACGAGCAGTACTTC. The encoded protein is CAWSVREEYEQYF. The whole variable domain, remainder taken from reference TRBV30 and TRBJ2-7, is SQTIHQWPATLVQPVGSPLSLECTVEGTSNPNLYWYRQAAGRGLQLLFYSVGIGQISSEVPQNLSASRPQDRQFILSSKKLLLSDSGFYLCAWSVREEYEQYFGPGTRLTVT.

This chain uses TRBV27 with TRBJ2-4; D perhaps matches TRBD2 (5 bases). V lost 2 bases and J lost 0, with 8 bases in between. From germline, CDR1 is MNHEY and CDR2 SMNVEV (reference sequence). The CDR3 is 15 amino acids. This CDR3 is CASSLGAVAKNIQYF. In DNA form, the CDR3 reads TGTGCCAGCAGTTTAGGAGCGGTAGCCAAAAACATTCAGTACTTC.

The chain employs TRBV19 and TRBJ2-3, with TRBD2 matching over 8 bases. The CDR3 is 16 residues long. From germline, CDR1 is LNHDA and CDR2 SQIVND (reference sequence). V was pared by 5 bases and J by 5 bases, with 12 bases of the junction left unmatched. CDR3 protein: CASSEQQGLVKDTQYF. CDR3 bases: TGTGCCAGTAGTGAACAGCAGGGACTAGTAAAAGATACGCAGTATTTT.

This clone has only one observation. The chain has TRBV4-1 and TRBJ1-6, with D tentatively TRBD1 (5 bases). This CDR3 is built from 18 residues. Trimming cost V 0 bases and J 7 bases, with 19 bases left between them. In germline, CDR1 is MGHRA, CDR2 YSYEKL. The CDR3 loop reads CASSQEIGGRGMNSPLHF. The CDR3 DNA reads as TGCGCCAGCAGCCAAGAAATCGGCGGGCGGGGGATGAATTCACCCCTCCACTTT.

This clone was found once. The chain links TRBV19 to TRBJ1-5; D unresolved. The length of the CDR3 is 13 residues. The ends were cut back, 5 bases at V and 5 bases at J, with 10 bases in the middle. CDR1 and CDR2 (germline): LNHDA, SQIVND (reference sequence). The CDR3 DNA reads TGTGCCAGTAGTCAAGGGATTTATCAGCCCCAGCATTTT. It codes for CASSQGIYQPQHF.

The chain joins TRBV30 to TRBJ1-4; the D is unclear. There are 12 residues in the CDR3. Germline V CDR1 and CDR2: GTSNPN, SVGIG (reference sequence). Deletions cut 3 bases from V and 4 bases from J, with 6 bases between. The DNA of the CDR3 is TGTGCCTGGAGAAGCTTTAATGAAAAACTGTTTTTT. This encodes CAWRSFNEKLFF.

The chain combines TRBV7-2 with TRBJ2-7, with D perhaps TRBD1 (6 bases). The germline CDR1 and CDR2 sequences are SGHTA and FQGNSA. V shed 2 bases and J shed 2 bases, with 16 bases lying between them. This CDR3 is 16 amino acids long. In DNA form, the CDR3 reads TGTGCCAGCAGCTTAAGCCAGGGCAGGGGTACCTACGAGCAGTACTTC. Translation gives CASSLSQGRGTYEQYF. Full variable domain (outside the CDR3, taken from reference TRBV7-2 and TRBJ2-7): GAGVSQSPSNKVTEKGKDVELRCDPISGHTALYWYRQSLGQGLEFLIYFQGNSAPDKSGLPSDRFSAERTGGSVSTLTIQRTQQEDSAVYLCASSLSQGRGTYEQYFGPGTRLTVT.

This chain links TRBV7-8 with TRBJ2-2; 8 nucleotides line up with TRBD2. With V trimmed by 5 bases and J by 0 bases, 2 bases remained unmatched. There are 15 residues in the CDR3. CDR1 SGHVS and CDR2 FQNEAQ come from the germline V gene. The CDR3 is CASSQGLANTGELFF. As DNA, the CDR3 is TGTGCCAGCAGCCAGGGACTAGCGAACACCGGGGAGCTGTTTTTT.

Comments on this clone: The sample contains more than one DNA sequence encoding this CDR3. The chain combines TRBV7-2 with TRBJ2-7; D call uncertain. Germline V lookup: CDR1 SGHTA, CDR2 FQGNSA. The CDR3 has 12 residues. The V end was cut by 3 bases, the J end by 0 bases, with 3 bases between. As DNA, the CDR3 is TGTGCCAGCAGCTTGGGCTCCTACGAGCAGTACTTC. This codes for CASSLGSYEQYF. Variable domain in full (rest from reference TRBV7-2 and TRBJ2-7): GAGVSQSPSNKVTEKGKDVELRCDPISGHTALYWYRQSLGQGLEFLIYFQGNSAPDKSGLPSDRFSAERTGGSVSTLTIQRTQQEDSAVYLCASSLGSYEQYFGPGTRLTVT.

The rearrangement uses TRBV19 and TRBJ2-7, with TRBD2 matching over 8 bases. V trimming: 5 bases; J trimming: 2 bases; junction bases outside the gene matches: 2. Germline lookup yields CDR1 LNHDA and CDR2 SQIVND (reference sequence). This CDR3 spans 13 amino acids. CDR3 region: CASSVAGPYEQYF. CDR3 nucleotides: TGTGCCAGTAGTGTAGCGGGGCCCTACGAGCAGTACTTC.

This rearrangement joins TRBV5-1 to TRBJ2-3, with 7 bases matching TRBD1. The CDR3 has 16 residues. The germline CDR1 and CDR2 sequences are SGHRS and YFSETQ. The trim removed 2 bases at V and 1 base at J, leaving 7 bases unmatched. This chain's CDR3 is CASSFNLDRGTDTQYF. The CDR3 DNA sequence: TGCGCCAGCAGCTTTAACCTCGACAGGGGCACAGATACGCAGTATTTT.

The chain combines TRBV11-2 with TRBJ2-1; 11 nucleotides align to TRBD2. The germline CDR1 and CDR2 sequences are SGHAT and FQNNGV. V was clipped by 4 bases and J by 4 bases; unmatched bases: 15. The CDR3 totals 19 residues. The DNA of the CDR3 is TGTGCCAGCAGCTCCACTTCCCTAGGGTGGACTAGCGGGTACAATGAGCAGTTCTTC. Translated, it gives CASSSTSLGWTSGYNEQFF.

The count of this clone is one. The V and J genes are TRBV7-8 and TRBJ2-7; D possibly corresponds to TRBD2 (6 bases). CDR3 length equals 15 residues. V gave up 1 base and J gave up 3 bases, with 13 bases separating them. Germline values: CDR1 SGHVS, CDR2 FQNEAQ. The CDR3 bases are TGTGCCAGCAGCTTAGGCGCGGGATCGGACTACGAGCAGTACTTC. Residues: CASSLGAGSDYEQYF.

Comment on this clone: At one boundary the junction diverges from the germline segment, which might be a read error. CDR3: CATRRVSRGLPYEQYF. The CDR3 DNA follows: TGTGCCACCAGAAGAGTTAGTCGGGGATTACCCTACGAGCAGTACTTC. The chain has TRBV15 and TRBJ2-7, with D perhaps matching TRBD2 (5 bases). This CDR3 region has 16 residues. CDR1 and CDR2 (germline): LNHNV, YYDKDF (reference sequence). Supplemented by reference TRBV15 and TRBJ2-7, the full variable domain reads DAMVIQNPRYQVTQFGKPVTLSCSQTLNHNVMYWYQQKSSQAPKLLFHYYDKDFNNEADTPDNFQSRRPNTSFCFLDIRSPGLGDTAMYLCATRRVSRGLPYEQYFGPGTRLTVT.

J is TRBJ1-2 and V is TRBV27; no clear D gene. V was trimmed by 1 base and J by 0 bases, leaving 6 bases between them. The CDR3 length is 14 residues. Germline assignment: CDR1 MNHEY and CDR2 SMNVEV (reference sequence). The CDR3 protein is CASSLWGTNYGYTF. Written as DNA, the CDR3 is TGTGCCAGCAGTTTATGGGGAACTAACTATGGCTACACCTTC.

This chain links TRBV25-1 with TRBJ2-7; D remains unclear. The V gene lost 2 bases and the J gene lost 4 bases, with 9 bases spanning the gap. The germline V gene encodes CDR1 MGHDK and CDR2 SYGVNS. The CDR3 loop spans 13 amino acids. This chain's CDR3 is CASSELGVYEQYF. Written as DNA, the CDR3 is TGTGCCAGCAGTGAACTGGGTGTGTACGAGCAGTACTTC.

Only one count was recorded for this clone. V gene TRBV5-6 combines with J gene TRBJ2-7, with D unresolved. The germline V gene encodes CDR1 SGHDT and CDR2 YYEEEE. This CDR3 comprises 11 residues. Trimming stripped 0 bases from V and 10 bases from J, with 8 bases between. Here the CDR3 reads CASSLGSYQYF. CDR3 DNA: TGTGCCAGCAGCTTGGGGTCGTATCAGTACTTC.

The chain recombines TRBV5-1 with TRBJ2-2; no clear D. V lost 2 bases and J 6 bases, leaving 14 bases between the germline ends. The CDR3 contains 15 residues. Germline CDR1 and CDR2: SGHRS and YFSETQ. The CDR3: CASSFTPPKPGELFF. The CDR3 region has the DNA TGCGCCAGCAGCTTTACCCCTCCAAAACCCGGGGAGCTGTTTTTT.

The CDR3 spells CASSFGLAVKKTDTQYF. The CDR3 bases are TGTGCCAGCAGCTTCGGACTAGCGGTTAAGAAGACAGATACGCAGTATTTT. The genes are TRBV13 and TRBJ2-3; 10 bases align to TRBD2. Germline CDR1 PRHDT, CDR2 FYEKMQ (reference sequence). The CDR3 sequence is 17 residues long. V was clipped by 3 bases and J by 3 bases; unmatched bases: 9.

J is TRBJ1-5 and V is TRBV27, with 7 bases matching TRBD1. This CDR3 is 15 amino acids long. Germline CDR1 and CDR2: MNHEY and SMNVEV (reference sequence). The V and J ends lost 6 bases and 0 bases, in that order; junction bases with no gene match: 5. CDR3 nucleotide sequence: TGTGCCAGCAGCCGGGACAGATATAGCAATCAGCCCCAGCATTTT. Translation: CASSRDRYSNQPQHF.

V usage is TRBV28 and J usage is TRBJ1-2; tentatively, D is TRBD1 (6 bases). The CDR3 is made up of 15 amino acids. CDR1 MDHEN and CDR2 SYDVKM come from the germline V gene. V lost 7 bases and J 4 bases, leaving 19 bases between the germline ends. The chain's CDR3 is CASTLLRQDSYGYTF. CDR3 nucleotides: TGTGCCAGCACCCTCCTTCGCCAGGACAGCTATGGCTACACCTTC.

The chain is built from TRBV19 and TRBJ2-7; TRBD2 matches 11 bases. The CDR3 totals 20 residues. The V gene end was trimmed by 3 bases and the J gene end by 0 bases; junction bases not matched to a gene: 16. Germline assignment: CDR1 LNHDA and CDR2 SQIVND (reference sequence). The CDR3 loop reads CASSMVAVVPSGRSSYEQYF. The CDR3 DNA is TGTGCCAGTAGTATGGTTGCAGTTGTGCCTAGCGGGAGGAGCTCCTACGAGCAGTACTTC.

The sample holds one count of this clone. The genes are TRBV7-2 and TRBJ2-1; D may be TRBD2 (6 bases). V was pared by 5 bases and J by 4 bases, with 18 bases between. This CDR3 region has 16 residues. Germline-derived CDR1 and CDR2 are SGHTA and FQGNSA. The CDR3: CASSPVIADNYNEQFF. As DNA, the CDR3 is TGTGCCAGCAGCCCAGTGATAGCGGATAATTACAATGAGCAGTTCTTC. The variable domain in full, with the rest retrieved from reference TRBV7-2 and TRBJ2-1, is GAGVSQSPSNKVTEKGKDVELRCDPISGHTALYWYRQSLGQGLEFLIYFQGNSAPDKSGLPSDRFSAERTGGSVSTLTIQRTQQEDSAVYLCASSPVIADNYNEQFFGPGTRLTVL.

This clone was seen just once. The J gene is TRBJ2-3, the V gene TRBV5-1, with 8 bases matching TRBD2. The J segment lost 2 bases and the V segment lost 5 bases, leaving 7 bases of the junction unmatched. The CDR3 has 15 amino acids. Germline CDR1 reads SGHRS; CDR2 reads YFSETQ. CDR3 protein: CASRKAGALTDTQYF. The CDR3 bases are TGCGCCAGCAGGAAAGCGGGAGCCCTCACAGATACGCAGTATTTT.